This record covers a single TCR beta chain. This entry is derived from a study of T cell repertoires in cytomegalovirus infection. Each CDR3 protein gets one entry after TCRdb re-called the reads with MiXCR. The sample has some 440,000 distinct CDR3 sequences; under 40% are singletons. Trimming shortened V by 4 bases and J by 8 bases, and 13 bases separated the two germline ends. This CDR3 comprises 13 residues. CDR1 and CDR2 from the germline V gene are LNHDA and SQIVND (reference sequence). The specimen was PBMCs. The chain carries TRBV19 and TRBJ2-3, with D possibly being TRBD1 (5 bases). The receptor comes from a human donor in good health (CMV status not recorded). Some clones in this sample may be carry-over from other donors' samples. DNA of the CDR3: TGTGCCAGTAGTACAATCCTCCAGGGTACGCAGTATTTT. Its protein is CASSTILQGTQYF.